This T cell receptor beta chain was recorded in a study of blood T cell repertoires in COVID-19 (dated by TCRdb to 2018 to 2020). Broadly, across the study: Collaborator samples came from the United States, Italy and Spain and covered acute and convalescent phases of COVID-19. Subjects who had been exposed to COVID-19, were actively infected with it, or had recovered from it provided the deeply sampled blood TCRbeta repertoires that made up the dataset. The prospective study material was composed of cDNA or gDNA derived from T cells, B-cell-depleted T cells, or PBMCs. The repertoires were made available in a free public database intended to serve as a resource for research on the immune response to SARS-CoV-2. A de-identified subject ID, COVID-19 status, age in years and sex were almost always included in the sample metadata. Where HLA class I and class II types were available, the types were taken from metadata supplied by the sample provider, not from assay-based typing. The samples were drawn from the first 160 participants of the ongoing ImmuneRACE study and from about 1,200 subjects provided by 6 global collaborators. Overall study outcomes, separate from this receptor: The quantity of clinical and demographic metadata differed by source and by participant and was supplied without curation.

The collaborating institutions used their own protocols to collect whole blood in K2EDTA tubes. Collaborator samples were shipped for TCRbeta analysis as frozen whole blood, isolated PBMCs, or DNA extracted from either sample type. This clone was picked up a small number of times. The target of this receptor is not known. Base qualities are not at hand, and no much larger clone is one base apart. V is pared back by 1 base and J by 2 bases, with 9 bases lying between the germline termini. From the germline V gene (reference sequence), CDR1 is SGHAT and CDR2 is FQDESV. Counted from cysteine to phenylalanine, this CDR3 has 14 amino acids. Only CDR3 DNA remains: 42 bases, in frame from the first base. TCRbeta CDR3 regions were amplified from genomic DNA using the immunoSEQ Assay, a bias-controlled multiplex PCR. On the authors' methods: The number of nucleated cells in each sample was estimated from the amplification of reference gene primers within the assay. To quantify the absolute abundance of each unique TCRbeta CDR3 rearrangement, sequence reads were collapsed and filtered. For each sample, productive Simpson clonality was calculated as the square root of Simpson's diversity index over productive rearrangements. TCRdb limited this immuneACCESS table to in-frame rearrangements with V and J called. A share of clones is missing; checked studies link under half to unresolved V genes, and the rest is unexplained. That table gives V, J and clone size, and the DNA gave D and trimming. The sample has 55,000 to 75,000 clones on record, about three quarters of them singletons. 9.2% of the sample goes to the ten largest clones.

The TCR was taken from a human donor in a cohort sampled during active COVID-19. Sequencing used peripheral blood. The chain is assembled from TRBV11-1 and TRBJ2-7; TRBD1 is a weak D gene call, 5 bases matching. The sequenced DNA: TGTGCCAGCAGCTTAGGGACATTCACCTACGAGCAGTACTTC. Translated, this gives CASSLGTFTYEQYF.